These T cell receptor beta chains were read from a single sample in a study of blood T cell repertoires in COVID-19. Only in-frame clones appear in the TCRdb table, and some are missing; sequencing was by immunoSEQ multiplex PCR. The sample includes about 180,000 clones, roughly nine tenths of them seen just once. What was sequenced was peripheral blood. The receptor source for this set is an older man with active or convalescent COVID-19. Each CDR3 is given with its conserved first and last residue. D genes are given only for firm matches. Expanded clones get a size class; other rows say once, few or many, or leave the size out.

- TRBJ2-3 14 - TRBV6-5 CASSYSGETDTQYF TGTGCCAGCAGTTACAGTGGAGAAACAGATACGCAGTATTTT
TRBD1 TRBJ1-1 13 - TRBV5-1 CASNGQANTEAFF TGCGCCAGTAACGGACAGGCCAACACTGAAGCTTTCTTT
- TRBJ2-4 18 - TRBV7-2 CASSLPGSNRIAKNIQYF TGTGCCAGCAGCTTACCCGGGAGCAACAGAATAGCCAAAAACATTCAGTACTTC
TRBD1 TRBJ1-2 12 - TRBV6-6 CATAGGSYGYTF TGTGCCACCGCAGGGGGCTCCTATGGCTACACCTTC
TRBD2 TRBJ2-5 16 - TRBV9 CASSVGGSGLEETQYF TGTGCCAGCAGCGTAGGTGGGTCGGGACTAGAAGAGACCCAGTACTTC
- TRBJ2-3 11 - TRBV11-2 CASSLLGTQYF TGTGCCAGCAGCTTACTAGGTACGCAGTATTTT
TRBD1 TRBJ1-2 12 - TRBV18 CASSGTARGYTF TGTGCCAGCTCAGGGACAGCCCGGGGATACACCTTC
- TRBJ1-6 13 - TRBV6-5 CASSYRGYSPLHF TGTGCCAGCAGTTACAGGGGTTATTCACCCCTCCACTTT
- TRBJ1-2 14 once TRBV18 CASSPNRDHYGYTF TGTGCCAGCTCACCTAACAGGGACCACTATGGCTACACCTTC
- TRBJ1-1 13 - TRBV11-2 CASSGAGNAEAFF TGTGCCAGCAGCGGCGCAGGGAACGCTGAAGCTTTCTTT
TRBD1 TRBJ1-2 16 once TRBV7-2 CASSLAGQGLLYGYTF TGTGCCAGCAGCTTAGCGGGACAGGGCCTTCTCTATGGCTACACCTTC
TRBD1 TRBJ1-2 14 - TRBV15 CATSTRGTGWGYTF TGTGCCACCAGCACGAGGGGGACAGGGTGGGGCTACACCTTC
- TRBJ2-3 16 - TRBV24-1 CATSDAAGSSTDTQYF TGTGCCACCAGTGATGCGGCGGGCTCTAGCACAGATACGCAGTATTTT
- TRBJ2-3 16 - TRBV18 CASSPPKTASTDTQYF TGTGCCAGCTCACCACCGAAGACTGCTAGCACAGATACGCAGTATTTT
- TRBJ1-5 14 - TRBV7-2 CASSWGPINQPQHF TGTGCCAGCAGCTGGGGGCCGATCAATCAGCCCCAGCATTTT
- TRBJ1-6 17 - TRBV7-2 CASSSVPVGGDNSPLHF TGTGCCAGCAGCTCCGTCCCCGTGGGGGGTGATAATTCACCCCTCCACTTT
- TRBJ1-1 16 - TRBV5-6 CASSFGGSPRNTEAFF TGTGCCAGCAGCTTCGGGGGGAGCCCGCGGAACACTGAAGCTTTCTTT
TRBD1 TRBJ2-2 13 - TRBV11-2 CASSPTGAGELFF TGTGCCAGCAGCCCTACAGGGGCTGGGGAGCTGTTTTTT
TRBD2 TRBJ2-1 16 - TRBV5-4 CASSLSGGSSYNEQFF TGTGCCAGCAGCTTGAGCGGGGGGAGCTCCTACAATGAGCAGTTCTTC
- TRBJ2-3 13 once TRBV9 CASSPGISDTQYF TGTGCCAGCAGCCCCGGTATTAGCGATACGCAGTATTTT
- TRBJ1-2 14 - TRBV6-5 CASSYSEGSSGYTF TGTGCCAGCAGTTACTCGGAAGGGAGCTCTGGCTACACCTTC
- TRBJ1-2 14 - TRBV6-5 CASSYSGQYYGYTF TGTGCCAGCAGTTACTCTGGGCAGTACTATGGCTACACCTTC
TRBD1 TRBJ2-7 15 once TRBV18 CASSPSGHTGEEQYF TGTGCCAGCTCACCATCGGGTCACACAGGGGAAGAGCAGTACTTC
TRBD1 TRBJ2-7 14 - TRBV19 CASSFQDRVGEQYF TGTGCCAGTAGTTTCCAGGACAGGGTTGGCGAGCAGTACTTC
TRBD2 TRBJ2-5 18 - TRBV9 CASSVGGLAGEGVETQYF TGTGCCAGCAGCGTAGGAGGTCTAGCGGGGGAAGGAGTAGAGACCCAGTACTTC
- TRBJ1-2 13 - TRBV20-1 CSASPQVDYGYTF TGCAGTGCTAGTCCACAGGTGGACTATGGCTACACCTTC
- TRBJ1-2 15 - TRBV28 CASSPRGSSYYGYTF TGTGCCAGCAGCCCGAGAGGGTCCTCGTACTATGGCTACACCTTC
TRBD1 TRBJ2-4 14 - TRBV27 CASRRSGGKNIQYF TGTGCCAGCAGAAGGTCAGGGGGCAAAAACATTCAGTACTTC
- TRBJ1-1 13 - TRBV28 CASTVQGGSEAFF TGTGCCAGCACCGTACAGGGCGGATCTGAAGCTTTCTTT
TRBD1 TRBJ2-2 14 - TRBV5-1 CASSFGQGDGELFF TGCGCCAGCAGCTTCGGACAGGGGGACGGGGAGCTGTTTTTT
TRBD1 TRBJ1-5 15 - TRBV19 CASRGLGTGNQPQHF TGTGCCAGTCGGGGCCTAGGGACAGGGAATCAGCCCCAGCATTTT
- TRBJ1-5 13 - TRBV30 CAWSSQGGQPQHF TGTGCCTGGAGTAGCCAGGGAGGACAGCCCCAGCATTTT
- TRBJ1-1 14 - TRBV18 CASSLAGGNTEAFF TGTGCCAGCTCGCTGGCTGGAGGGAACACTGAAGCTTTCTTT
TRBD2 TRBJ2-7 15 - TRBV7-2 CAGSPTSGRAHEQYF TGTGCCGGGTCCCCTACTAGCGGGAGGGCCCACGAGCAGTACTTC
- TRBJ1-5 15 - TRBV19 CASTRVHEGNQPQHF TGTGCCAGTACTCGGGTCCATGAGGGCAATCAGCCCCAGCATTTT
TRBD2 TRBJ2-1 15 - TRBV29-1 CSGGGTGSSYNEQFF TGCAGCGGGGGGGGTACCGGGAGCTCCTACAATGAGCAGTTCTTC
- TRBJ2-5 13 - TRBV7-3 CASSSGTPDTQYF TGTGCCAGCAGCTCCGGGACACCAGATACCCAGTACTTC
- TRBJ1-3 16 once TRBV18 CASSPKGGPMIYTIYF TGTGCCAGCTCACCAAAGGGGGGGCCGATGATTTACACCATATATTTT
- TRBJ2-1 18 - TRBV14 CASSLRHGWREPYNEQFF TGTGCCAGCAGCCTAAGACATGGGTGGCGGGAACCTTACAATGAGCAGTTCTTC
TRBD1 TRBJ2-7 15 - TRBV11-2 CASSFPRDRTYEQYF TGTGCCAGCAGCTTCCCGAGGGACAGGACCTACGAGCAGTACTTC
TRBD1 TRBJ1-1 14 - TRBV10-3 CAISATPGGTEAFF TGTGCCATCAGCGCCACCCCAGGGGGCACTGAAGCTTTCTTT
TRBD2 TRBJ2-3 16 - TRBV6-2/TRBV6-3 CASSYSLAGGQDTQYF TGTGCCAGCAGTTACTCCCTAGCGGGGGGGCAAGATACGCAGTATTTT
- TRBJ1-2 12 - TRBV6-5 CASSILAGGYTF TGTGCCAGCAGTATCTTGGCTGGTGGCTACACCTTC
- TRBJ1-1 14 - TRBV9 CASSAGVHSDEAFF TGTGCCAGCAGCGCCGGGGTCCATTCGGATGAAGCTTTCTTT
- TRBJ2-1 15 - TRBV7-3 CASSLSALSSNEQFF TGTGCCAGCAGCCTCTCAGCTCTTAGCTCCAATGAGCAGTTCTTC
- TRBJ1-5 13 - TRBV12-3/TRBV12-4 CASSSGQIQPQHF TGTGCCAGCAGTTCAGGACAGATTCAGCCCCAGCATTTT
TRBD1 TRBJ2-7 14 - TRBV28 CASRSTGGAGEQYF TGTGCCAGCAGATCGACAGGGGGCGCGGGGGAGCAGTACTTC
TRBD1 TRBJ2-5 14 - TRBV5-4 CASSSTGGMETQYF TGTGCCAGCAGCTCGACAGGGGGCATGGAGACCCAGTACTTC
TRBD1 TRBJ1-2 15 - TRBV27 CASSSRGRSWYGYTF TGTGCCAGCAGCTCGAGGGGGCGTTCTTGGTATGGCTACACCTTC
TRBD1 TRBJ1-2 13 - TRBV7-9 CASNPGQGTGYTF TGTGCCAGCAACCCGGGACAGGGCACTGGCTACACCTTC
TRBD1 TRBJ1-2 17 - TRBV6-2/TRBV6-3 CASSHPGTGASPYGYTF TGTGCCAGCAGCCACCCCGGGACAGGGGCCTCCCCCTATGGCTACACCTTC
- TRBJ2-7 13 - TRBV6-5 CASSPDYEGKQYF TGTGCCAGCAGTCCCGACTATGAGGGAAAGCAGTACTTC
- TRBJ2-3 14 - TRBV5-1 CASSLVLLSDTQYF TGCGCCAGCAGCTTGGTTTTATTATCGGATACGCAGTATTTT
- TRBJ2-7 15 - TRBV6-2/TRBV6-3 CASSYSQGGTYEQYF TGTGCCAGCAGTTACTCCCAGGGGGGTACCTACGAGCAGTACTTC
- TRBJ2-7 15 - TRBV11-2 CASSLVAGSSYEQYF TGTGCCAGCAGCTTAGTTGCCGGGAGCTCCTACGAGCAGTACTTC
TRBD1 TRBJ1-1 15 - TRBV3-1/TRBV3-2 CASSPSEGGLFRAFF TGTGCCAGCAGCCCCTCGGAAGGGGGCCTATTCAGAGCTTTCTTT